The following is a TCR beta chain sequence with its context. The antigen is undetermined. This record belongs to a study of T cell responses to AZD1222 COVID-19 vaccine. Overall study results and limits: The donors showed a predominance of white British ancestry and of females, with possible underestimation of clonal diversity. Reports say nearly half of spike-specific TCRs go after unmutated variant regions. Researchers report vaccine-associated CD4 TCRs spanning spike, with dominance at 160-218 and 743-854. Repertoires in all cases were sampled only once the peak T cell response had passed.

Profiling relied on immunoSEQ multiplex PCR, and the TCRdb table lists in-frame clones only, not all of them. The table records 100,000 to 120,000 clones, about 86% of them present only once. The CDR3 covers 18 residues. V dropped 3 bases and J dropped 4; count of bases not matched to a gene: 9. CDR1 is SGHDT and CDR2 is YYEEEE in the germline V gene. The sequence derives from an adult in good health. The specimen comprised peripheral blood, sampled on day 0 of AZD1222 vaccination. The chain is built from TRBV5-6 and TRBJ1-6, with 11 bases lining up with TRBD1. The CDR3 loop reads CASSSGTGGRTYNSPLHF. The CDR3 DNA is TGTGCCAGCAGCTCCGGGACAGGGGGACGTACATATAATTCACCCCTCCACTTT.